These 25 T cell receptor beta chains were all obtained from the same sample, sequenced in a study of blood T cell repertoires in COVID-19. The table came from immunoSEQ multiplex PCR; TCRdb's copy has only in-frame clones and leaves some out. The sample yields around 210,000 clones, 85% seen once. The sample consisted of peripheral blood. These receptors were taken from a man over 45 with COVID-19, enrolled during active disease.

This chain links TRBV4-3 with TRBJ1-2; 10 bases are a match to TRBD1. Germline V gene data show CDR1 as LGHNA and CDR2 as YSLEER. There are 14 residues in the CDR3. With 3 bases clipped from V and 5 bases from J, the junction kept 3 bases outside the gene matches. The CDR3 DNA reads as TGCGCCAGCAGCCACACGGGACAGGGGTATGGCTACACCTTC. Protein product: CASSHTGQGYGYTF.

The chain has TRBV20-1 and TRBJ2-5, with TRBD2 as a possible D gene (5 bases). There are 13 residues in the CDR3. With 3 bases removed from V and 1 base from J, the gap between germline ends came to 9 bases. Germline loops: CDR1 DFQATT, CDR2 SNEGSKA (reference sequence). CDR3: CSASPGFQETQYF. CDR3 DNA: TGCAGTGCTAGTCCGGGATTCCAAGAGACCCAGTACTTC.

This sequence joins TRBV28 and TRBJ2-7, with D hard to call. This CDR3 region has 14 residues. The germline V and J ends were trimmed by 2 bases and 4 bases, with 12 bases remaining between them. CDR1 is MDHEN and CDR2 is SYDVKM in the germline V gene. CDR3 nucleotides: TGTGCCAGCAGTTTAAATCCAGAGGAGTACGAGCAGTACTTC. Its protein product is CASSLNPEEYEQYF.

This clone has ten or more counts. DNA for the CDR3: TGTGCCTGGAGTGTATCTACCTTTGGAAACACCATATATTTT. This encodes CAWSVSTFGNTIYF. The gene calls are TRBV30 and TRBJ1-3; D gene ambiguous. The germline V gene has CDR1 GTSNPN and CDR2 SVGIG (reference sequence). CDR3 size: 14 residues. Trimming took 0 bases from V and 3 from J, leaving 9 bases between them.

The CDR3 nucleotides read TGCAGTCCACAGGGGGCAGGGGAGCAGTTCTTC. Translated, it gives CSPQGAGEQFF. This chain connects TRBV20-1 to TRBJ2-1; 9 bases map to TRBD1. CDR1 and CDR2 (germline): DFQATT, SNEGSKA (reference sequence). The V gene end was trimmed by 8 bases and the J gene end by 10 bases; junction bases not matched to a gene: 6. This CDR3 spans 11 amino acids.

V gene TRBV6-5 combines with J gene TRBJ1-5, with TRBD1 matching 10 bases. The V gene end was trimmed by 6 bases and the J gene end by 7 bases; junction bases not matched to a gene: 9. The CDR3 covers 15 residues. From germline, CDR1 is MNHEY and CDR2 SVGAGI. CDR3 sequence reads: CASRASDRGRQPQHF. For the CDR3, the DNA is TGTGCCAGCAGAGCCAGTGACAGGGGGCGGCAGCCCCAGCATTTT.

This chain joins TRBV5-1 and TRBJ1-3; 7 positions agree with TRBD1. Germline V gives CDR1 SGHRS, CDR2 YFSETQ. The CDR3 is 16 residues long. The ends lost 4 bases at V and 0 bases at J; junction bases unmatched: 7. The CDR3 sequence: CASSQEQGSSGNTIYF. CDR3 DNA sequence: TGCGCCAGCAGCCAAGAACAGGGGTCCTCTGGAAACACCATATATTTT. Full variable domain (rest looked up from reference TRBV5-1 and TRBJ1-3): KAGVTQTPRYLIKTRGQQVTLSCSPISGHRSVSWYQQTPGQGLQFLFEYFSETQRNKGNFPGRFSGRQFSNSRSEMNVSTLELGDSALYLCASSQEQGSSGNTIYFGEGSWLTVV.

This rearrangement joins TRBV4-2 to TRBJ2-5; D might be TRBD1 (5 bases). Per the germline V gene, CDR1 is LGHNA and CDR2 is YNFKEQ. The CDR3 has 15 residues. V lost 4 bases to trimming and J lost 2 bases, with 14 bases between them. The CDR3 coding sequence is TGTGCCAGCAGCCTGGCAGGGTTGGGGCAAGAGACCCAGTACTTC. It yields the protein CASSLAGLGQETQYF.

The count of this clone is one. The CDR3 DNA reads as TGTGCCATCAGTGAGCTCTCCAGGGGACGAACCTACGAGCAGTACTTC. This gives the protein CAISELSRGRTYEQYF. The chain carries TRBV10-3 and TRBJ2-7; tentatively, D is TRBD1 (6 bases). V dropped 2 bases and J dropped 2 bases, with 16 bases sitting between them. The germline gives CDR1 ENHRY, CDR2 SYGVKD. There are 16 residues in the CDR3.

The chain carries TRBV7-2 and TRBJ2-3; 7 bases align to TRBD2. Trimming took 1 base from V and 9 from J; bases not matched to a gene: 7. The CDR3 covers 14 residues. The germline gives CDR1 SGHTA, CDR2 FQGNSA. The CDR3, as DNA: TGTGCCAGCAGCTTAGTCTTAGCGGGCTCCACGCAGTATTTT. Its protein product is CASSLVLAGSTQYF.

This chain joins TRBV7-2 and TRBJ1-2; a weak D match, TRBD1 (5 bases). CDR1 is SGHTA, CDR2 FQGNSA, per germline. The CDR3 length is 13 residues. Trimming shortened V by 11 bases and J by 1 base, and 14 bases separated the two germline ends. The CDR3 is CASGRGDNYGYTF. DNA of the CDR3: TGTGCCTCTGGACGGGGGGATAACTATGGCTACACCTTC.

V is TRBV5-1 and J is TRBJ2-3, with D unresolved. The germline V gene encodes CDR1 SGHRS and CDR2 YFSETQ. This CDR3 has 14 residues. Trimming pared 3 bases from V and 4 bases from J, leaving 12 bases between. The CDR3 DNA sequence: TGCGCCAGCAGCTCCCAAAGTCGGGCAGATACGCAGTATTTT. Protein: CASSSQSRADTQYF.

The CDR3 DNA is TGTGCCAGCAGTCGGTTCGAGCAGTACTTC. Protein: CASSRFEQYF. The chain uses TRBV28 and TRBJ2-7; no clear D. The ends were cut back, 5 bases at V and 6 bases at J, with 5 bases in the middle. Germline V gene lookup returns CDR1 MDHEN and CDR2 SYDVKM. CDR3 length: 10 residues.

This chain connects TRBV21-1 to TRBJ2-3; the listed D gene, TRBD2, was not tested against the DNA. TRBV21-1 is a documented pseudogene. This CDR3 spans 12 amino acids. The CDR3 loop reads CASSIEADTQYF. Here the CDR3 DNA reads TGTGCCAGCAGCATAGAGGCAGATACGCAGTATTTT.

V is TRBV6-1 and J is TRBJ1-3; no clear D gene. CDR3 length equals 14 residues. Trimming pared 3 bases from V and 2 bases from J, leaving 8 bases between. Germline CDR1 is MNHNS and CDR2 is SASEGT. The chain's CDR3 is CASSEAGTGNTIYF. In DNA form, the CDR3 reads TGTGCCAGCAGTGAGGCAGGAACTGGAAACACCATATATTTT.

This chain's CDR3 is CAIRKVSRGYTF. In nucleotides, the CDR3 is TGTGCCATCAGGAAGGTATCGCGGGGCTACACCTTC. V gene TRBV10-3 combines with J gene TRBJ1-2; D is ambiguous. Per germline, CDR1 ENHRY and CDR2 SYGVKD. The ends were cut back, 6 bases at V and 8 bases at J, with 13 bases in the middle. The CDR3 has 12 amino acids.

The V gene is TRBV7-2, the J gene TRBJ1-2, with 9 nucleotides matching TRBD1. J was trimmed by 4 bases and V by 5 bases; bases with no gene match: 8. The CDR3 extends over 15 amino acids. From germline, CDR1 is SGHTA and CDR2 FQGNSA. The CDR3 protein is CASSPHRGRGYGYTF. The CDR3 DNA sequence: TGTGCCAGCAGCCCCCACAGGGGGCGAGGCTATGGCTACACCTTC.

As concerns this clone: Sequence at one end of the junction differs from germline and may be a read error. The chain couples TRBV20-1 to TRBJ1-1; D unclear. Germline lookup yields CDR1 DFQATT and CDR2 SNEGSKA (reference sequence). This CDR3 is 8 amino acids long. As DNA, the CDR3 is TGCAGTGCTAGAGATCGGACTTTT. This gives the protein CSARDRTF.

The rearrangement links TRBV21-1 to TRBJ2-5; the D call of TRBD1 is as the table states it, not checked on the DNA. TRBV21-1 is given as a pseudogene. This CDR3 contains 14 residues. CDR3 sequence: CASSRRQGRETQYF. CDR3 nucleotides: TGTGCCAGCAGCCGTCGGCAGGGGCGGGAGACCCAGTACTTC.

The V call is TRBV9, the J call TRBJ2-1; D possibly corresponds to TRBD2 (6 bases). This CDR3 is built from 16 residues. Trimming removed 2 bases from V and 5 bases from J, with 17 bases in between. Germline-derived CDR1 and CDR2 are SGDLS and YYNGEE. The DNA for the CDR3 is TGTGCCAGCAGCGTCTCCGACGTGTGGGGGGACAATGAGCAGTTCTTC. This translates into CASSVSDVWGDNEQFF. Looking up the rest from reference TRBV9 and TRBJ2-1 gives the full variable domain: DSGVTQTPKHLITATGQRVTLRCSPRSGDLSVYWYQQSLDQGLQFLIQYYNGEERAKGNILERFSAQQFPDLHSELNLSSLELGDSALYFCASSVSDVWGDNEQFFGPGTRLTVL.

The V gene is TRBV4-1, the J gene TRBJ1-2, with TRBD1 matching 8 bases. The V gene's germline CDR1 is MGHRA and CDR2 YSYEKL. The CDR3 totals 13 residues. V was clipped by 2 bases and J by 8 bases; unmatched bases: 4. CDR3 sequence (DNA): TGCGCCAGCAGCCAACCAGGGGGCGAGGGCTACACCTTC. Encoded protein: CASSQPGGEGYTF.

The J gene is TRBJ1-5, the V gene TRBV30; a weak D match, TRBD1 (5 bases). This CDR3 is 15 amino acids long. V lost 0 bases to trimming and J lost 4 bases, with 13 bases between them. Germline CDR1 and CDR2: GTSNPN and SVGIG (reference sequence). The CDR3 loop reads CAWSVGGGGNQPQHF. For the CDR3, the DNA is TGTGCCTGGAGTGTTGGGGGAGGAGGAAATCAGCCCCAGCATTTT.

The CDR3 bases are TGCAGCGTAGCTCTCGGGACAGAGTACGAGCAGTACTTC. As protein: CSVALGTEYEQYF. The chain carries TRBV29-1 and TRBJ2-7; TRBD1 agrees at 7 bases. This CDR3 comprises 13 residues. V shed 6 bases and J 4 bases; nucleotides not matched to a gene: 9. Germline assignment: CDR1 SQVTM and CDR2 ANQGSEA.

The chain combines TRBV5-1 with TRBJ2-2; TRBD1 aligns across 10 bases. The CDR3 is made up of 16 amino acids. The V segment lost 4 bases and the J segment 5 bases; nucleotides outside the gene matches: 8. Per germline, CDR1 SGHRS and CDR2 YFSETQ. The DNA of the CDR3 is TGCGCCAGCAGCCCGCTGGGACAGGGGTTTACCGGGGAGCTGTTTTTT. This encodes CASSPLGQGFTGELFF.

The chain links TRBV5-1 to TRBJ2-2; D perhaps matches TRBD1 (7 bases). V was shortened by 6 bases and J by 6 bases, with 24 bases between the two germline ends. Germline V gene sequence: CDR1 SGHRS, CDR2 YFSETQ. The CDR3 is 17 amino acids. DNA of the CDR3: TGCGCCAGCACCTTTGGCAACGGAGGGGGCTGGGCCGGGGAGCTGTTTTTT. Amino acids: CASTFGNGGGWAGELFF.